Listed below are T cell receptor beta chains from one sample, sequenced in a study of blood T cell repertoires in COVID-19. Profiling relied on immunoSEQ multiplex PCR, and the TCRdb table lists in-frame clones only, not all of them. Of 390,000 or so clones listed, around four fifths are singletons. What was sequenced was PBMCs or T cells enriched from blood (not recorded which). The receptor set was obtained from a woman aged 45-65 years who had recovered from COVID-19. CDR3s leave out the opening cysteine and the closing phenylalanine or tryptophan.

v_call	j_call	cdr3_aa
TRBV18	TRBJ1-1	ASSPTGRLTEAF
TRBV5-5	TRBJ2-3	ASSLGPAADTQY
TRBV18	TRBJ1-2	ASSNRGNYGYT
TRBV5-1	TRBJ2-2	ASSLGIGGGYNTGELF
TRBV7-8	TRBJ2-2	ASSLGDRGLAGELF
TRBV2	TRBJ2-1	ASRPGLAGVYNEQF
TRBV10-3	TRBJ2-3	AISENGLAGHTQY
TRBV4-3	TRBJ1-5	ASSQDLGAGQPQH
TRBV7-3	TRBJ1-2	ASSRAGNYGYT
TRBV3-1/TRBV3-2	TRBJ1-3	ASSQGTGTDGNTIY
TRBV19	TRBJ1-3	ASSILQSAGNTIY
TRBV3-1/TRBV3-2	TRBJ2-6	ASSQAFAERGFSGANVLT
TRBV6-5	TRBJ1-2	ASTSGQATTFGYT
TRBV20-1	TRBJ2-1	SAEPGNEQF
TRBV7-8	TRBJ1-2	ASSRGTGLGDYGYT
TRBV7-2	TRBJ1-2	ASSSGGWGYT
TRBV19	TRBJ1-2	ASSVPLVLSGYT
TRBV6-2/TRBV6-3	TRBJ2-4	ASSYDPRGNLAKNIQY
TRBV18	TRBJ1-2	ASSPLDRGGDGYT
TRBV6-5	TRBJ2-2	ASTSSGNTGELF
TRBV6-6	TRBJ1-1	ASSYRGQGPDTEAF
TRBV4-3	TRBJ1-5	ASSQERYQPQH
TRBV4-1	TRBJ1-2	ASSQGAMRDGYT
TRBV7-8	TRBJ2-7	ASSLGVPTYEQY
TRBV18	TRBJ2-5	ASSPNSASGGASMETQY
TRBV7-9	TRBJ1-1	ASSLGVGLTEAF
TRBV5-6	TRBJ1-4	ASSFKTGVNEKLF
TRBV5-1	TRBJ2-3	ASSLDSTSTDTQY
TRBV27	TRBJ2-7	ASRRQGAYEQY
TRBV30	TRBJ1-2	AWSGSIGGYGYT
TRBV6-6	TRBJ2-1	ASSFTGGYEQF
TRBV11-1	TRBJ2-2	ASSLGQGPGELF
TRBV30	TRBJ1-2	AWRRGYGYT